This note documents a single T cell receptor beta chain sequence. Its antigen is currently unknown. This CDR3 comprises 15 residues. Germline CDR1 reads SGHRS; CDR2 reads YFSETQ. V shed 4 bases, J shed 7 bases, and the junction held 10 bases outside the gene matches. It was at deep level that the assay was run. Original processing methods: From ImmunoSEQ came sequences covering only the junction and carrying no quality scores, so filtering differed. Profiling relied on immunoSEQ multiplex PCR, and the TCRdb table lists in-frame clones only, not all of them. That table gives V, J and clone size, and the DNA gave D and trimming. The sample contains 2 million to 2.5 million clones, 85% to 95% of which appear only once. These data belong to a study of shared clonotypes between healthy human individuals. Study-wide findings and caveats: Sorted-subset sequencing was shown by rarefaction to be incomplete despite large depth.

This receptor was identified in a man between 18 and 35 years old in good health. Some clones in this sample may be carry-over from other donors' samples. The specimen sequenced was naive CD4+ T cells from PBMCs. Subset denoted: CD45RA+ positively selected. The V call is TRBV5-1, the J call TRBJ1-2, with 10 bases lining up with TRBD1. The CDR3 here is CASSPGTGVESGYTF. The CDR3 nucleotides are TGCGCCAGCAGCCCTGGGACAGGGGTGGAAAGTGGCTACACCTTC.